The 24 T cell receptor beta chains reported below all come from one sample, sequenced in a study of blood T cell repertoires in COVID-19. Profiling relied on immunoSEQ multiplex PCR, and the TCRdb table lists in-frame clones only, not all of them. The table has about 210,000 clones, approximately 82% seen once; the top ten hold around 12%. Sequenced input: peripheral blood. These receptors came from a woman aged 40 to 49 with acute or convalescent COVID-19.

This clone has a handful of counts. The chain couples TRBV10-2 to TRBJ1-5; TRBD1 matches 8 bases. The CDR3 length is 15 residues. Trimming took 6 bases from V and 3 from J; bases not matched to a gene: 7. The V gene's germline CDR1 is WSHSY and CDR2 SAAADI. The CDR3 here is CASRGQGGPNQPQHF. CDR3 in DNA: TGCGCCAGCAGAGGACAGGGAGGTCCCAATCAGCCCCAGCATTTT.

The V and J genes are TRBV9 and TRBJ2-2; a possible D gene is TRBD2 (5 bases). The V end was cut by 0 bases, the J end by 7 bases, with 13 bases between. CDR1 SGDLS and CDR2 YYNGEE come from the germline V gene. The CDR3 sequence is 15 residues long. The CDR3 sequence: CASSVGFGVDGELFF. The CDR3 nucleotides are TGTGCCAGCAGCGTAGGGTTCGGGGTTGACGGGGAGCTGTTTTTT.

The V call is TRBV7-9, the J call TRBJ2-7; 7 bases map to TRBD1. CDR3 length: 15 residues. The germline gives CDR1 SEHNR, CDR2 FQNEAQ (reference sequence). Trimming cost V 6 bases and J 6 bases; bases outside gene matches: 14. The CDR3: CASSYSLGDRAEQYF. CDR3 DNA: TGTGCCAGCAGTTACTCGTTGGGAGACAGGGCCGAGCAGTACTTC.

This rearrangement joins TRBV5-1 to TRBJ1-1, with 7 bases aligning to TRBD1. The length of the CDR3 is 15 residues. V gave up 4 bases and J gave up 3 bases; unmatched junction bases: 9. Germline CDR1 and CDR2: SGHRS and YFSETQ. Here the CDR3 DNA reads TGCGCCAGCAGCACTCTATCAGGGGGATACACTGAAGCTTTCTTT. This codes for CASSTLSGGYTEAFF.

This rearrangement joins TRBV23-1 to TRBJ2-1, with 8 bases that match TRBD1. TRBV23-1 is an ORF, and what it does is uncertain. The trim removed 0 bases at V and 5 bases at J, leaving 9 bases unmatched. The CDR3 runs to 17 residues. CDR3 in DNA: TGCGCCAGCAGTCAATCCCCTGGACAGGGTGGGGACAATGAGCAGTTCTTC. This translates into CASSQSPGQGGDNEQFF.

The table lists this clone with a count of one. As DNA, the CDR3 is TGTGCCAGCAGTGACAGGCTCCAGGACGTCCTGACTTTC. It codes for CASSDRLQDVLTF. The chain combines TRBV12-3 or TRBV12-4 with TRBJ2-6; D may be TRBD1 (6 bases). The V gene lost 5 bases and the J gene lost 11 bases, with 13 bases spanning the gap. The length of the CDR3 is 13 residues.

This clone has only one observation. The CDR3 DNA reads as TGTGCCAGCAGTTGGAGGACTAGCGGGAGCAATGAGCAGTTCTTC. Translating it yields CASSWRTSGSNEQFF. The V call is TRBV6-5, the J call TRBJ2-1; 13 nucleotides match TRBD2. This CDR3 has 15 amino acids. J lost 6 bases, V lost 4 bases, and 3 bases had no gene match. Germline values: CDR1 MNHEY, CDR2 SVGAGI.

In this sample, this clone turned up once. The rearrangement links TRBV10-1 to TRBJ1-5; the D gene is possibly TRBD1 (5 bases). The germline gives CDR1 WNHNN, CDR2 SYGVQD (reference sequence). There are 15 residues in the CDR3. The V end was cut by 2 bases, the J end by 6 bases, with 14 bases between. The CDR3 nucleotides read TGCGCCAGCAGTGAGGGTCCAGGGCCCGGTCAGCCCCAGCATTTT. This codes for CASSEGPGPGQPQHF.

This chain connects TRBV7-7 to TRBJ2-5, with a tentative D call TRBD2 (6 bases). V lost 3 bases, J lost 4 bases, and 9 bases lay in between. The CDR3 is 13 residues long. Germline V gene sequence: CDR1 SSHAT, CDR2 FNYEAQ (reference sequence). The CDR3: CASSLEGSETQYF. The CDR3, as DNA: TGTGCCAGCAGCTTGGAGGGCTCAGAGACCCAGTACTTC.

The rearrangement uses TRBV5-1 and TRBJ1-2; a weak D match, TRBD1 (6 bases). The V end lost 0 bases, the J end lost 10 bases, and 10 bases lay between the germline ends. This CDR3 contains 12 residues. Looked up from germline, CDR1 is SGHRS and CDR2 is YFSETQ. The CDR3 loop reads CASSLGGGDYTF. CDR3 coding DNA: TGCGCCAGCAGCTTGGGCGGGGGCGACTACACCTTC.

This chain connects TRBV7-2 to TRBJ1-1; no clear D. Germline V gives CDR1 SGHTA, CDR2 FQGNSA. The CDR3 is made up of 15 amino acids. V lost 4 bases to trimming and J lost 4 bases, with 16 bases between them. This CDR3 is CASSSFTLGGTEAFF. In DNA, the CDR3 is TGTGCCAGCAGCTCATTCACCCTGGGAGGCACTGAAGCTTTCTTT.

The chain recombines TRBV24-1 with TRBJ1-5; TRBD1 matches at 8 bases. CDR3 size: 13 residues. Per the germline V gene, CDR1 is KGHDR and CDR2 is SFDVKD. V dropped 9 bases and J dropped 6; count of bases not matched to a gene: 6. The CDR3 bases are TGTGCCACCTCGGGACAGGAGCGTCAGCCCCAGCATTTT. The encoded protein is CATSGQERQPQHF.

This clone was seen only a few times. The genes are TRBV7-2 and TRBJ2-5; 8 positions match TRBD2. The germline gives CDR1 SGHTA, CDR2 FQGNSA. Trimming at V came to 2 bases and at J to 2 bases, leaving 7 bases not matched to a gene. CDR3 size: 16 residues. CDR3 loop: CASSLTLSGGQETQYF. The CDR3 region has the DNA TGTGCCAGCAGCTTAACTCTGTCGGGAGGGCAAGAGACCCAGTACTTC.

The chain employs TRBV2 and TRBJ2-2; D might be TRBD2 (6 bases). Germline CDR1 reads SNHLY; CDR2 reads FYNNEI. V dropped 8 bases and J dropped 6 bases, with 22 bases sitting between them. The CDR3 covers 16 residues. DNA for the CDR3: TGTGCCAGCCGCGCGGGGACCATATTTGGGGCCGGGGAGCTGTTTTTT. This encodes CASRAGTIFGAGELFF.

This sequence joins TRBV30 and TRBJ1-2; TRBD1 matches at 7 bases. The CDR3 extends over 15 amino acids. The junction had 11 bases not matched to a gene; V was cut back by 3 bases and J by 4 bases. Germline values: CDR1 GTSNPN, CDR2 SVGIG (reference sequence). The CDR3 is CAWRNPGTALYGYTF. DNA of the CDR3: TGTGCCTGGAGGAACCCTGGGACAGCTCTCTATGGCTACACCTTC.

This chain links TRBV5-8 with TRBJ2-7; 7 bases are shared with TRBD2. Germline-derived CDR1 and CDR2 are SGHTS and YDEGEE. V was clipped by 0 bases and J by 2 bases; unmatched bases: 2. The CDR3 totals 14 residues. CDR3 residues: CASSLGEGAYEQYF. The CDR3 DNA reads TGTGCCAGCAGCTTGGGGGAGGGCGCCTACGAGCAGTACTTC.

J is TRBJ2-5 and V is TRBV10-1; perhaps TRBD1 as D (6 bases). V was clipped by 4 bases and J by 2 bases, with 8 bases between them. The CDR3 is 13 residues long. In germline, CDR1 is WNHNN, CDR2 SYGVQD (reference sequence). Here the CDR3 DNA reads TGCGCCAGCAGTGCTCAGGGGCAAGAGACCCAGTACTTC. Translated: CASSAQGQETQYF.

The CDR3 region is CASSLPVGELFF. DNA for the CDR3: TGTGCCAGCAGCCTGCCGGTCGGGGAGCTGTTTTTT. This chain links TRBV3-1 (or the pseudogene TRBV3-2) with TRBJ2-2; D ambiguous. Germline values: CDR1 LGHDT, CDR2 YNNKEL (reference sequence). This CDR3 has 12 amino acids. Deletions cut 4 bases from V and 7 bases from J, with 7 bases between.

V gene TRBV5-6 combines with J gene TRBJ2-7; TRBD1 matches at 10 bases. The CDR3 consists of 14 residues. Germline CDR1 is SGHDT and CDR2 is YYEEEE. Trimming removed 5 bases from V and 0 bases from J; junction bases left unmatched: 2. CDR3 loop: CASRRTGGSYEQYF. CDR3 nucleotide sequence: TGTGCCAGCAGAAGGACAGGGGGCTCCTACGAGCAGTACTTC.

The chain combines TRBV6-1 with TRBJ2-1; 8 bases are shared with TRBD2. V lost 3 bases, J lost 2 bases, and 3 bases stayed unmatched. The CDR3 has 15 residues. CDR1 and CDR2 from the germline V gene are MNHNS and SASEGT. Here the CDR3 reads CASSENSGTYNEQFF. The CDR3 DNA reads TGTGCCAGCAGTGAGAATAGCGGGACCTACAATGAGCAGTTCTTC.

This chain connects TRBV7-9 to TRBJ1-1; 10 bases match TRBD1. V lost 6 bases, J lost 4 bases, and 8 bases stayed unmatched. CDR3 length: 15 residues. Germline V gene sequence: CDR1 SEHNR, CDR2 FQNEAQ (reference sequence). CDR3 protein: CASRPGTGAFTEAFF. As DNA, the CDR3 is TGTGCCAGCAGACCCGGGACAGGGGCCTTCACTGAAGCTTTCTTT.

The CDR3 sequence is CATGTGVGNEQFF. The CDR3 coding sequence is TGTGCCACAGGGACAGGGGTAGGCAATGAGCAGTTCTTC. V usage is TRBV24-1 and J usage is TRBJ2-1; TRBD1 agrees at 10 bases. The CDR3 runs to 13 residues. V shed 10 bases, J shed 6 bases, and the junction held 5 bases outside the gene matches. Germline CDR1 is KGHDR and CDR2 is SFDVKD.

The chain uses TRBV7-9 and TRBJ2-3, with D perhaps TRBD1 (5 bases). Germline V gives CDR1 SEHNR, CDR2 FQNEAQ (reference sequence). With 2 bases removed from V and 5 bases from J, the gap between germline ends came to 14 bases. This CDR3 is 15 amino acids long. CDR3 nucleotide sequence: TGTGCCAGCAGCTTAAGAGACAGTGCAGGAGATACGCAGTATTTT. This codes for CASSLRDSAGDTQYF.

The chain couples TRBV24-1 to TRBJ2-3, with 11 bases identical to TRBD2. V was pared by 4 bases and J by 2 bases, with 4 bases of the junction left unmatched. Germline CDR1 and CDR2: KGHDR and SFDVKD. The CDR3 sequence is 16 residues long. The CDR3 protein is CATSDPTSGTTDTQYF. The CDR3 DNA follows: TGTGCCACCAGTGACCCGACTAGCGGGACCACAGATACGCAGTATTTT.